This T cell receptor (beta chain) originates from a study of T cells of healthy individuals listed by TCRdb under 2018. This clonotype has at least ten counts. It lacks a known antigen. The junction departs from the called germline gene at one end, perhaps through a read error. The library was prepared using 5' RACE. The sequencer listed for this sample is Illumina MiSeq. Using fastp trimming at Q25 and MiXCR clonotype assembly, TCRdb reanalyzed the public sequencing data and kept in-frame beta chains. Each entry merges the rows of one CDR3 protein and shows their most common DNA and genes. For this sample the table gives tens of thousands of distinct CDR3 sequences, of which approximately 4.8% were detected only once. The leading ten clones occupy 7.5% to 9.5% of the sample. CDR1 is given as MNHEY and CDR2 as SVGAGI, both from the germline V gene. Measured from the cysteine to the phenylalanine, the CDR3 is 14 residues long. Only the CDR3 region is kept as DNA, spanning 42 bases read in frame from base 1.

This TCR derives from a female donor in good health. The sequence links TRBV6-5 to TRBJ2-7; the D gene assignment is ambiguous. The CDR3 corresponds to CASSFSDLSDEQYF. The bases read TGTGCCAGCAGTTTCTCAGACCTCTCCGACGAGCAGTACTTC.